This TCR beta chain is drawn from a study of T cells in Graves' hyperthyroidism and ophthalmopathy. Authors of the study amplified TCR beta CDR3 regions from RNA transcripts. Primed by the HTBI set, a first-round RT-PCR was run on the TCR CDR3. Via MiXCR, TCRdb re-called the multiplex PCR reads, giving one row per CDR3 protein. This sample carries roughly 500,000 distinct CDR3 sequences, over 35% of them seen once, and the ten largest clones take about two fifths. This clonotype occurred once. Patients having uncontrolled infection, another autoimmune disease, pregnancy or lactation were not included. The sequencing input was peripheral blood or thyroid tissue (not recorded which). The sequence derives from an adult woman with Graves' disease, either hyperthyroidism or ophthalmopathy (not recorded which).

The CDR3 nucleotides read TGCAGTGCTCGGACTAAGGGAAACACGAACACTGAAGCTTTCTTT. It translates to CSARTKGNTNTEAFF. V usage is TRBV20-1 and J usage is TRBJ1-1, with D unresolved. Germline CDR1 and CDR2: DFQATT and SNEGSKA (reference sequence). The CDR3 contains 15 residues. V was cut by 5 bases and J by 1 base, with 17 bases left in between.